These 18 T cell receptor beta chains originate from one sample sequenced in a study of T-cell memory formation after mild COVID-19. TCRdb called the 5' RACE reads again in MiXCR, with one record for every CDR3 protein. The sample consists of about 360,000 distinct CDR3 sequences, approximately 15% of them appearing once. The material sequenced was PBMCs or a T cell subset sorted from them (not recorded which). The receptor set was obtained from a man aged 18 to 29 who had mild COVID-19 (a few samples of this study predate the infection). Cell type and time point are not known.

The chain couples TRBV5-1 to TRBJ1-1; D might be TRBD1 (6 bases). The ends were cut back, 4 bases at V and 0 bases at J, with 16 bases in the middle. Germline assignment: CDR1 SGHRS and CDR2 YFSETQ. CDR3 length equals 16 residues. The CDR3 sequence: CASSPLGAGMNTEAFF. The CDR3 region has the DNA TGCGCCAGCAGCCCTTTGGGGGCGGGGATGAACACTGAAGCTTTCTTT.

As DNA, the CDR3 is TGCGCCAGCAGCTTGACTGGCGGGGGTCGGGAGACCCAGTACTTC. This codes for CASSLTGGGRETQYF. This rearrangement joins TRBV5-1 to TRBJ2-5; 7 bases agree with TRBD2. Germline CDR1 and CDR2: SGHRS and YFSETQ. With V trimmed by 1 base and J by 5 bases, 8 bases remained unmatched. CDR3 length: 15 amino acids.

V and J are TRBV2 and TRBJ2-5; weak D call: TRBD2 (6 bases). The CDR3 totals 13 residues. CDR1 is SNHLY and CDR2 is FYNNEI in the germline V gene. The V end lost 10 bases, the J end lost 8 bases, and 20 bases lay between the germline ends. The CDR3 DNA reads TGTGCCACCAGCGGTTCTAGCGCCTCAACCCAGTACTTC. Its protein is CATSGSSASTQYF.

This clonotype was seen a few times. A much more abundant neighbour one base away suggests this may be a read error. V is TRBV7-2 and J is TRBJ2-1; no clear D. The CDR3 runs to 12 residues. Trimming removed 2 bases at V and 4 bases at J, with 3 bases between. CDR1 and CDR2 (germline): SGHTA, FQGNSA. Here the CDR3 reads CASSLWYNEQFF. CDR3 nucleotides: TGTGCCAGCAGCTTATGGTACAATGAGCAGTTCTTC.

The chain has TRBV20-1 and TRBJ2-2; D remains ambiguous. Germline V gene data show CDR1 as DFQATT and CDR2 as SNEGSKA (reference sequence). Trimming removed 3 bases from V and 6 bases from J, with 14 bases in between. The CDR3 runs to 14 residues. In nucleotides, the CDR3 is TGCAGTGCTAGCTACGGAGTTAAGGCCGGGGAGCTGTTTTTT. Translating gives CSASYGVKAGELFF.

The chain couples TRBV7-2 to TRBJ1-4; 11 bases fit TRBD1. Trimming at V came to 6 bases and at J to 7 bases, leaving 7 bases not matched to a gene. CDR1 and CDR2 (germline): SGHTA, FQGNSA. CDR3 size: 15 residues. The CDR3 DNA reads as TGTGCCAGCAGTTCGGGGACAGGGGGGACTGAAAAACTGTTTTTT. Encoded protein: CASSSGTGGTEKLFF.

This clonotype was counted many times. In DNA, the CDR3 is TGTGCCAGCCGCCCCCGGACTAGCGGCTACGAGCAGTACTTC. The encoded protein is CASRPRTSGYEQYF. V is TRBV21-1 and J is TRBJ2-7; the table's D call TRBD2 went unverified against the DNA. TRBV21-1 is annotated as a pseudogene. The CDR3 is 14 amino acids.

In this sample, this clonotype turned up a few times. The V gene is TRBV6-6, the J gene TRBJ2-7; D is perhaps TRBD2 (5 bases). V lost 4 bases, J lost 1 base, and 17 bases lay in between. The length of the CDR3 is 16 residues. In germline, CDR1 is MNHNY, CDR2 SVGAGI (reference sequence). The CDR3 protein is CASSSLPGVGSYEQYF. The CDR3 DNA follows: TGTGCCAGCAGTTCCCTCCCCGGGGTCGGGTCCTACGAGCAGTACTTC.

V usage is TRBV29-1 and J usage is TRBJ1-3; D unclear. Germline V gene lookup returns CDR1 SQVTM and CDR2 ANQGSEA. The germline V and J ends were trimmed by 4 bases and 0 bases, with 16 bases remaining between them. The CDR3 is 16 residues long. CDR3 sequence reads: CSVVGLEDLSGNTIYF. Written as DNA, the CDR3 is TGCAGCGTTGTCGGCCTAGAGGACCTCTCTGGAAACACCATATATTTT.

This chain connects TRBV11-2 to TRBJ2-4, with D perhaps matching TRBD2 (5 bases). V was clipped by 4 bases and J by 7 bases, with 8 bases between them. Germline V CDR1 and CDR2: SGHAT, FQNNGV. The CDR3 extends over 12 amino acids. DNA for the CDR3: TGTGCCAGCAGCTCTACGGGGAACATTCAGTACTTC. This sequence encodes CASSSTGNIQYF.

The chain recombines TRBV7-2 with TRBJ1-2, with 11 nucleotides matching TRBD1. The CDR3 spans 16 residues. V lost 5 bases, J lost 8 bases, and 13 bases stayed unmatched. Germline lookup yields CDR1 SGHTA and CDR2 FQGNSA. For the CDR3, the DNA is TGTGCCAGCAGCCCACCCGGGACAGGGGGTTCTCAGGGCTACACCTTC. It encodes CASSPPGTGGSQGYTF.

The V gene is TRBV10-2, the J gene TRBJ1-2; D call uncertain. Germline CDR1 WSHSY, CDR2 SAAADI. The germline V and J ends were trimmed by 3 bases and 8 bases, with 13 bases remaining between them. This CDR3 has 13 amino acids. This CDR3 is CASSERREGGYTF. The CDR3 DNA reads TGCGCCAGCAGTGAACGGAGGGAAGGAGGCTACACCTTC.

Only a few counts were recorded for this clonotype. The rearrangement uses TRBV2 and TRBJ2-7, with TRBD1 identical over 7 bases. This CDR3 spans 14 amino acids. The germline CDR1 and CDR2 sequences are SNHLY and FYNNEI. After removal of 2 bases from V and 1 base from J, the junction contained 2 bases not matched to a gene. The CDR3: CASSEQGVSYEQYV. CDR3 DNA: TGTGCCAGCAGTGAACAGGGGGTATCCTACGAGCAGTACGTC.

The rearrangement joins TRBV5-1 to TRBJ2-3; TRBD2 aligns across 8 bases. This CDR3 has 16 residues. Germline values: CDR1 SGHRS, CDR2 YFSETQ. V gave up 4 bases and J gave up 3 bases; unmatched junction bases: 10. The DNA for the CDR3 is TGCGCCAGCAGCCCGCTCGGGGGGGCCCTGACAGATACGCAGTATTTT. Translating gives CASSPLGGALTDTQYF. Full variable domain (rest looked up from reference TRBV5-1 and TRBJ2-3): KAGVTQTPRYLIKTRGQQVTLSCSPISGHRSVSWYQQTPGQGLQFLFEYFSETQRNKGNFPGRFSGRQFSNSRSEMNVSTLELGDSALYLCASSPLGGALTDTQYFGPGTRLTVL.

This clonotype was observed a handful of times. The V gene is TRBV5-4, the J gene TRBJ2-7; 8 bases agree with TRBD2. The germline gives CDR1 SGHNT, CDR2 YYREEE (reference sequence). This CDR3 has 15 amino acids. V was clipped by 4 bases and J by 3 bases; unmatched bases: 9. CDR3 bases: TGTGCCAGCAGCCGAGGTAGCGGGGCCGGCTACGAGCAGTACGTC. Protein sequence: CASSRGSGAGYEQYV.

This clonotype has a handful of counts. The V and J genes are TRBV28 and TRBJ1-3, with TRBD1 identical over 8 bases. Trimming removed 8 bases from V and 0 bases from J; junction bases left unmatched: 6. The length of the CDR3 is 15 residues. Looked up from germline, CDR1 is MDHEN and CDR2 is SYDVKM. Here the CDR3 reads CASWTGRVSGNTIYF. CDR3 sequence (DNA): TGTGCCAGCTGGACAGGGCGGGTCTCTGGAAACACCATATATTTT.

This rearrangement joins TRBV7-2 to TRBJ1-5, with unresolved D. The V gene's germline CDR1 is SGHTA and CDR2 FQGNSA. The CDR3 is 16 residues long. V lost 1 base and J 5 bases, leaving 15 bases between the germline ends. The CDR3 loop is CASSLDLRGGDQPQHF. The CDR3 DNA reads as TGTGCCAGCAGCTTAGATCTACGGGGTGGGGATCAGCCCCAGCATTTT.

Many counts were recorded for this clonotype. DNA for the CDR3: TGCGCCAGCAGCCAAGAACCAGCGAACACTGAAGCTTTCTTT. Translating it yields CASSQEPANTEAFF. This rearrangement joins TRBV4-1 to TRBJ1-1; D ambiguous. This CDR3 region has 14 residues. Trimming left V 0 bases short and J 1 base short, with 6 bases between. Germline CDR1 reads MGHRA; CDR2 reads YSYEKL.